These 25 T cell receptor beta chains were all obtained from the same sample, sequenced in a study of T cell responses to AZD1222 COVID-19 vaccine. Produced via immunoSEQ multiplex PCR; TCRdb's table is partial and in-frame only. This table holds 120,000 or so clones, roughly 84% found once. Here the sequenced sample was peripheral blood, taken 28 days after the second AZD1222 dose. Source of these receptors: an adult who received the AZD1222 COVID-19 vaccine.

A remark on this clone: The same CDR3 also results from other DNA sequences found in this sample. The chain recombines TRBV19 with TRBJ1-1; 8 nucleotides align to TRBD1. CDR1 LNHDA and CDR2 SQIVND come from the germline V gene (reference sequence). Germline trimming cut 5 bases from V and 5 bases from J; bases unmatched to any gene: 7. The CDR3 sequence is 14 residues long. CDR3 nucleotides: TGTGCCAGTAGTCTGCAGGGGGCCGGGACTGAAGCTTTCTTT. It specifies CASSLQGAGTEAFF.

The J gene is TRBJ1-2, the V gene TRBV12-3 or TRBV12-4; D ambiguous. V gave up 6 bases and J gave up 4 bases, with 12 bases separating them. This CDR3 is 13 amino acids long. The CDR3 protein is CASSRTETYGYTF. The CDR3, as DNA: TGTGCCAGCAGCCGGACGGAGACCTATGGCTACACCTTC.

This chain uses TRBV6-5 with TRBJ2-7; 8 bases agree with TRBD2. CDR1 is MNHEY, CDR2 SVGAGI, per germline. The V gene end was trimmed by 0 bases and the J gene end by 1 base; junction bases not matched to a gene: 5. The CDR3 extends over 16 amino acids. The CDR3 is CASSYSVTSGSYEQYF. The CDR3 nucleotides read TGTGCCAGCAGTTACTCCGTTACTAGCGGTTCCTACGAGCAGTACTTC.

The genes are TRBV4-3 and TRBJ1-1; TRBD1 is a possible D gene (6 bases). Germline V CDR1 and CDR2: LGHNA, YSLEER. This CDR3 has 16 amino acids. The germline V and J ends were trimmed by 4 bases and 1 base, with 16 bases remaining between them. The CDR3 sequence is CASSRLRAGENTEAFF. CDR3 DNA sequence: TGCGCCAGCAGCCGCCTTAGGGCAGGGGAGAACACTGAAGCTTTCTTT.

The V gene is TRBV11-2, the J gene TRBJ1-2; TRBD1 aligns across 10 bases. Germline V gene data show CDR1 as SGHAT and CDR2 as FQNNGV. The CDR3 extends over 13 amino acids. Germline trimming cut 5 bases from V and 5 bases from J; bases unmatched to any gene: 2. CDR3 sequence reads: CASSQGQGYGYTF. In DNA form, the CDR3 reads TGTGCCAGCAGCCAGGGACAGGGGTATGGCTACACCTTC.

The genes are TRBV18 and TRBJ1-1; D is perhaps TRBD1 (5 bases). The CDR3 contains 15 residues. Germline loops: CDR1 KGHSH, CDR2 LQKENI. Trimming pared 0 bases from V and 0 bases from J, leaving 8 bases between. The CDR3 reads CASSPPGDLNTEAFF. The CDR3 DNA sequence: TGTGCCAGCTCACCACCGGGGGACTTGAACACTGAAGCTTTCTTT.

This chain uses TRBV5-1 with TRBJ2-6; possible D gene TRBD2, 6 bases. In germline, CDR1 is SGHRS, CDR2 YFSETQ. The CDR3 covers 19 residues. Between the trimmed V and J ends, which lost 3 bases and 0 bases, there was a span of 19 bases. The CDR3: CASSSPFPGTLSGANVLTF. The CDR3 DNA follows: TGCGCCAGCAGCTCTCCCTTTCCTGGGACTCTCTCTGGGGCCAACGTCCTGACTTTC.

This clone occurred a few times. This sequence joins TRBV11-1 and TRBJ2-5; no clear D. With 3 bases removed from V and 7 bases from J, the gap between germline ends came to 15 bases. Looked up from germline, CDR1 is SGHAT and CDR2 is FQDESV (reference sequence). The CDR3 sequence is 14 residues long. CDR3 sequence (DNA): TGTGCCAGCAGCTTGCTCAGTGTCAGCTCGACCCAGTACTTC. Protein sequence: CASSLLSVSSTQYF.

The CDR3 nucleotides are TGTGCCAGCATGGGGCAGGGGTGGACCGGGGAGCTGTTTTTT. Protein: CASMGQGWTGELFF. This chain uses TRBV2 with TRBJ2-2; possible D gene TRBD1, 6 bases. The germline V gene encodes CDR1 SNHLY and CDR2 FYNNEI. The CDR3 has 14 amino acids. Trimming pared 7 bases from V and 5 bases from J, leaving 14 bases between.

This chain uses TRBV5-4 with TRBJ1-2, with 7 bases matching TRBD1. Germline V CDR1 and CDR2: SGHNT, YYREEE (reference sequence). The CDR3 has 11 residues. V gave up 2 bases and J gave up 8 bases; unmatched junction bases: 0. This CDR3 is CASSFRGGYTF. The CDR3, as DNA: TGTGCCAGCAGCTTCAGGGGGGGCTACACCTTC.

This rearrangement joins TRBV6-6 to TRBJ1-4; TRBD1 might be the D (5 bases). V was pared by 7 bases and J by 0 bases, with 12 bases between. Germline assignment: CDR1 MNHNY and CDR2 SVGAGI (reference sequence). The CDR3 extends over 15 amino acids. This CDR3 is CASTRDLTTNEKLFF. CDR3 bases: TGTGCCAGCACAAGGGACCTGACAACTAATGAAAAACTGTTTTTT.

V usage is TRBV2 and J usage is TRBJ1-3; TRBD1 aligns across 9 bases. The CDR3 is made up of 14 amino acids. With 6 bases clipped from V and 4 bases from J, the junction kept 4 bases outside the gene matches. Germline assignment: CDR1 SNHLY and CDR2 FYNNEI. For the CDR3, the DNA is TGTGCCAGCAGACAGGGGGCGGCAGGAAACACCATATATTTT. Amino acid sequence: CASRQGAAGNTIYF.

The DNA of the CDR3 is TGTGCCAGCAGTACCGTCCTTAATGAAAAACTGTTTTTT. This codes for CASSTVLNEKLFF. V and J are TRBV27 and TRBJ1-4, with D hard to call. Trimming cost V 5 bases and J 4 bases, with 8 bases left between them. CDR3 length: 13 residues. In germline, CDR1 is MNHEY, CDR2 SMNVEV (reference sequence).

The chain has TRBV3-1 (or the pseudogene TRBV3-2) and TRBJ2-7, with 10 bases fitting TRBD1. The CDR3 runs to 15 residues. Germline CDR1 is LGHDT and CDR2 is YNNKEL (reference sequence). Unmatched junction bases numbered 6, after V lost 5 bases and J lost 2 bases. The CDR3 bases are TGTGCCAGCAGCTTACGGACAGGGGGGACCTACGAGCAGTACTTC. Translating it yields CASSLRTGGTYEQYF.

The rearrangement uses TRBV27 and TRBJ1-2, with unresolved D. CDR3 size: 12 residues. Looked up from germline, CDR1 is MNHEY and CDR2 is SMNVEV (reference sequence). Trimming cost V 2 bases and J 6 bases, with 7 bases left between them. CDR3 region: CASSLTGDGYTF. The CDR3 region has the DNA TGTGCCAGCAGTTTAACTGGGGATGGCTACACCTTC.

The CDR3 DNA reads as TGTGCCAGCAGCTTAGTACCGGCAGCCTACGAGCAGTACTTC. Protein product: CASSLVPAAYEQYF. The chain carries TRBV11-2 and TRBJ2-7; no clear D gene. Germline lookup yields CDR1 SGHAT and CDR2 FQNNGV. V dropped 1 base and J dropped 2 bases, with 9 bases sitting between them. The CDR3 runs 14 residues.

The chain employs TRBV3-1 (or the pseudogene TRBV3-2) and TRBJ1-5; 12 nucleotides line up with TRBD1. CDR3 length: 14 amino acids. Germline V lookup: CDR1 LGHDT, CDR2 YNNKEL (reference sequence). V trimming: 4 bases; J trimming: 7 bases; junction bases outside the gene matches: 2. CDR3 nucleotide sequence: TGTGCCAGCAGCCGGGGACAGGGGGCACAGCCCCAGCATTTT. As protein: CASSRGQGAQPQHF.

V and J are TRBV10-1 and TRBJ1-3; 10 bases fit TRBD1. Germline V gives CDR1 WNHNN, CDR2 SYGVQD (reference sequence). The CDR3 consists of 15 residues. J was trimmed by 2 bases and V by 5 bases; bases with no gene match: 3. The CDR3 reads CASSPGTGAGNTIYF. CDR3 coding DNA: TGCGCCAGCAGTCCCGGGACAGGGGCTGGAAACACCATATATTTT.

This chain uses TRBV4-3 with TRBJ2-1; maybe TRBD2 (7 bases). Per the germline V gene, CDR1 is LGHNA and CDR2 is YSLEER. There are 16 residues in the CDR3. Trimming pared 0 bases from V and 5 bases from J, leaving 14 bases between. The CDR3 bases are TGCGCCAGCAGCCAAGACGGCGGGGGCAACCACAATGAGCAGTTCTTC. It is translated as CASSQDGGGNHNEQFF.

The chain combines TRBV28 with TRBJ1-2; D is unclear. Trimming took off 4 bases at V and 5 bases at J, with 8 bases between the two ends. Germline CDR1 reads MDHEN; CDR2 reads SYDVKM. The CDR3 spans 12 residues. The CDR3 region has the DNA TGTGCCAGCAGTTGGGTCTCTTATGGCTACACCTTC. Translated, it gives CASSWVSYGYTF.

The CDR3 DNA reads as TGTGCCAGCTCGCCTGGGACAGGGAACACTGAAGCTTTCTTT. Translating gives CASSPGTGNTEAFF. This rearrangement joins TRBV18 to TRBJ1-1; TRBD1 matches 8 bases. This CDR3 comprises 14 residues. V dropped 6 bases and J dropped 1; count of bases not matched to a gene: 4. The germline CDR1 and CDR2 sequences are KGHSH and LQKENI.

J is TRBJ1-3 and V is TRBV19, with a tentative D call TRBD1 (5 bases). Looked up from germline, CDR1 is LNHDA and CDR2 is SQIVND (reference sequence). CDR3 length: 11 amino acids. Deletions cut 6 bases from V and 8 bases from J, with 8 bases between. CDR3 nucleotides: TGTGCCAGTAGCTCGGGGGACACCATATATTTT. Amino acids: CASSSGDTIYF.

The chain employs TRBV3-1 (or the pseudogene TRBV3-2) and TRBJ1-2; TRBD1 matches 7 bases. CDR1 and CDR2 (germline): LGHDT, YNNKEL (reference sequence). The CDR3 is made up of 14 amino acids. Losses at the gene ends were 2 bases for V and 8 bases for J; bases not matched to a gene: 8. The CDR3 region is CASSQTRDSPGYTF. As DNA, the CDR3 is TGTGCCAGCAGCCAAACGAGGGACAGCCCGGGCTACACCTTC.

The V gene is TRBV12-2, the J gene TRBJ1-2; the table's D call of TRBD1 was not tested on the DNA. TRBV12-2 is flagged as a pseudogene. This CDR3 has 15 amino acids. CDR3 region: CASRSEQGASYGYTF. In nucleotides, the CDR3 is TGTGCAAGTCGCTCAGAACAGGGGGCAAGTTATGGCTACACCTTC.

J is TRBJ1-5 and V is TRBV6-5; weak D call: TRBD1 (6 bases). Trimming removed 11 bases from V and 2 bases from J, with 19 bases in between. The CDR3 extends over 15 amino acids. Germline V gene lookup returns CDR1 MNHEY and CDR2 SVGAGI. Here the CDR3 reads CAAQGGDWRNQPQHF. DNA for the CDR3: TGTGCCGCCCAAGGGGGGGATTGGCGCAATCAGCCCCAGCATTTT.